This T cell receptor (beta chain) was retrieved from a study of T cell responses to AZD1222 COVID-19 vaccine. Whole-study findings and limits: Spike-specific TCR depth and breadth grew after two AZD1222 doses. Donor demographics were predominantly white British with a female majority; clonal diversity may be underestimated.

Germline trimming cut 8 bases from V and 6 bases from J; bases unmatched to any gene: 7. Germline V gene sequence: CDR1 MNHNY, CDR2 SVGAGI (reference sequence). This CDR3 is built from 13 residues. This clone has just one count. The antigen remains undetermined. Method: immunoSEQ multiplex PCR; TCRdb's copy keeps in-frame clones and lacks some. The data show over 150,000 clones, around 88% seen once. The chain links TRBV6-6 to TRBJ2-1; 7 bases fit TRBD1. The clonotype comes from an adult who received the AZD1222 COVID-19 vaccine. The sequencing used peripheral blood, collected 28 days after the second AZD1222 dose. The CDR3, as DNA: TGTGCCAGCCTGACAGGGTATGGCAATGAGCAGTTCTTC. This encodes CASLTGYGNEQFF.